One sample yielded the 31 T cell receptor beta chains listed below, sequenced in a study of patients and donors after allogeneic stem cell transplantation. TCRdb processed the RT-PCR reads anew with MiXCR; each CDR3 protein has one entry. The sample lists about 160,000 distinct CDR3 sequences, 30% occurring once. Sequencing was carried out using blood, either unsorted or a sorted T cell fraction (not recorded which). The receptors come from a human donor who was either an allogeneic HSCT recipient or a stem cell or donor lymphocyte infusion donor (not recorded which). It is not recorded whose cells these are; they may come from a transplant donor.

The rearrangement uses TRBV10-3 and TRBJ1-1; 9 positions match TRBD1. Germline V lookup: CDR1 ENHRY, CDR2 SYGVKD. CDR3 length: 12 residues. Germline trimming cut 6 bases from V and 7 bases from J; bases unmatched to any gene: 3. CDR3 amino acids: CAISYRGREAFF. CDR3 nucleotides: TGTGCCATCAGCTACAGGGGGCGTGAAGCTTTCTTT.

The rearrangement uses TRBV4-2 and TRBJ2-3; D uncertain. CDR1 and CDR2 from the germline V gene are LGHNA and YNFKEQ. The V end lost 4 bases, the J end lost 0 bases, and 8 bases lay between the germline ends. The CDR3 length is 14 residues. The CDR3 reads CASSLQTSTDTQYF. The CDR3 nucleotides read TGTGCCAGCAGCCTCCAGACTAGCACAGATACGCAGTATTTT.

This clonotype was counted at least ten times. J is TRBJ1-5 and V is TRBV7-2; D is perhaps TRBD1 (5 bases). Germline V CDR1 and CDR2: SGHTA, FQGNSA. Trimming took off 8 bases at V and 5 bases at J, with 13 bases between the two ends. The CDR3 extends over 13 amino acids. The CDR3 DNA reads TGTGCCAGCGGCACATGGGGGGATCAGCCCCAGCATTTT. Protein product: CASGTWGDQPQHF.

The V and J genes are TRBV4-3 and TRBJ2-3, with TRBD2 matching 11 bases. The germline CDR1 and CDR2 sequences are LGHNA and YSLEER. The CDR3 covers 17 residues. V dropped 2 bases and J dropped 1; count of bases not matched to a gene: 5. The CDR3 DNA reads TGCGCCAGCAGCCAATTTAGCGGGAGGGGTCGCACAGATACGCAGTATTTT. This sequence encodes CASSQFSGRGRTDTQYF.

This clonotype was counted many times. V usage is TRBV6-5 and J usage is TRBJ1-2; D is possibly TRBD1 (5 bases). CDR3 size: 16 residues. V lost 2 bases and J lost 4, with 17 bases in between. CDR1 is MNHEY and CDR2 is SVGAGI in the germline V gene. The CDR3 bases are TGTGCCAGCAGTTACACCAGGGTTACCCTTGGCTATGGCTACACCTTC. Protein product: CASSYTRVTLGYGYTF.

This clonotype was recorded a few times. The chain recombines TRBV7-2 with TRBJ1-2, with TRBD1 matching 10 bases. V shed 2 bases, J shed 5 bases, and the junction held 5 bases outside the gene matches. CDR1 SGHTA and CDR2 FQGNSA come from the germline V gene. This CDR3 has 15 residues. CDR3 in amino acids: CASSLPTGGGYGYTF. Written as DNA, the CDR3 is TGTGCCAGCAGCTTACCGACAGGGGGCGGTTATGGCTACACCTTC.

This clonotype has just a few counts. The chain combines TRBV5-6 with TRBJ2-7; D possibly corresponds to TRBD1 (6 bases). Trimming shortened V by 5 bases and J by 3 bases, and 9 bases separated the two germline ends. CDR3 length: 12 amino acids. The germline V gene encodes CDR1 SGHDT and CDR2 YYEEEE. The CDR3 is CASSWDNYEQYF. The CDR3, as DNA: TGTGCCAGCAGTTGGGACAACTACGAGCAGTACTTC.

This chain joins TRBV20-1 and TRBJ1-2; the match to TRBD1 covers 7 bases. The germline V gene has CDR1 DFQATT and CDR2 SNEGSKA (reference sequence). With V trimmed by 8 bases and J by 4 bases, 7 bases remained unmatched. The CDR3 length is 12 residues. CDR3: CSMSGQSYGYTF. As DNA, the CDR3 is TGCAGTATGTCGGGACAGTCCTATGGCTACACCTTC.

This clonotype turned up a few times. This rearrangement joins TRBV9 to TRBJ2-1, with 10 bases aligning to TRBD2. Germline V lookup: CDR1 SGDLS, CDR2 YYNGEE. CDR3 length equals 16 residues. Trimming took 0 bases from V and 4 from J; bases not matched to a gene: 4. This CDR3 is CASSVDASGSYNEQFF. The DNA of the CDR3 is TGTGCCAGCAGCGTAGATGCTAGCGGGAGTTACAATGAGCAGTTCTTC.

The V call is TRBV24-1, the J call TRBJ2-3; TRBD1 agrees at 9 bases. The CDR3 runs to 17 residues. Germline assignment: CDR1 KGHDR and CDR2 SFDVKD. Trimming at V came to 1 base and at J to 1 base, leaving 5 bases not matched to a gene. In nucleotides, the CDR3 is TGTGCCACCAGTGATTTCCTACGGGACAGGGGCACAGATACGCAGTATTTT. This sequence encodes CATSDFLRDRGTDTQYF.

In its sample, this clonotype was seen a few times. In nucleotides, the CDR3 is TGCAGTGGATCCGGCGACGCCTCCTACGAGCAGTACTTC. The encoded protein is CSGSGDASYEQYF. The V and J genes are TRBV20-1 and TRBJ2-7; D remains ambiguous. CDR1 DFQATT and CDR2 SNEGSKA come from the germline V gene (reference sequence). Trimming pared 7 bases from V and 0 bases from J, leaving 13 bases between. This CDR3 is built from 13 residues.

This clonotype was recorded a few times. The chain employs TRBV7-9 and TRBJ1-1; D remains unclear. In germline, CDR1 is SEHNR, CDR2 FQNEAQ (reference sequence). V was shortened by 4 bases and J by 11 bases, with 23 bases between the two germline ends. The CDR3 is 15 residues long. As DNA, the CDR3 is TGTGCCAGCAGCTCTCCCCTGACGGACCCTCTGAGGGCTTTCTTT. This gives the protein CASSSPLTDPLRAFF.

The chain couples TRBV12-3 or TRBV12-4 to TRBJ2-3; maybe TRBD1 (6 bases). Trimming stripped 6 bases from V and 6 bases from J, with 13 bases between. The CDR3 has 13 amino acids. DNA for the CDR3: TGTGCCAGCAGCTCAGGGGACCTGGATACGCAGTATTTT. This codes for CASSSGDLDTQYF.

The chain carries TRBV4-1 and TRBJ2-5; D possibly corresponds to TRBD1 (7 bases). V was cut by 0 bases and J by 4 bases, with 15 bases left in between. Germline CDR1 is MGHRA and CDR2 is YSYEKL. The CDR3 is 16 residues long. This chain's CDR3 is CASSQESDRRAETQYF. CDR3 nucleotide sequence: TGCGCCAGCAGCCAAGAATCGGACAGGAGGGCAGAGACCCAGTACTTC.

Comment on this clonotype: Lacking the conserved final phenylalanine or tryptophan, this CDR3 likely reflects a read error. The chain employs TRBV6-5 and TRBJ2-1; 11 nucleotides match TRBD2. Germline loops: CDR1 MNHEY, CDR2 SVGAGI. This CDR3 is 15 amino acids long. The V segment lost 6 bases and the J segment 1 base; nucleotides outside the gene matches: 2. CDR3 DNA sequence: TGTGCCAGCAGAACTAGCGGGAGTTCCTACAATGAGCAGTTCTCC. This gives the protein CASRTSGSSYNEQFS.

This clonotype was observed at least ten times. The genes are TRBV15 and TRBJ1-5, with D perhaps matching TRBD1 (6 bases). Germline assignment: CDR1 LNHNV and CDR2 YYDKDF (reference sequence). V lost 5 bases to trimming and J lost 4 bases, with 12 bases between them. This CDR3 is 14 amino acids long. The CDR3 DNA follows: TGTGCCACCAGCGTAAACAGGGATAATCAGCCCCAGCATTTT. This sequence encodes CATSVNRDNQPQHF.

The CDR3 DNA reads as TGTGCCAGCAGCCAAGATGGGATTGGGACAACTCAAGAGACCCAGTACTTC. Its translation: CASSQDGIGTTQETQYF. The V gene is TRBV4-2, the J gene TRBJ2-5; possibly TRBD1 for D (6 bases). From germline, CDR1 is LGHNA and CDR2 YNFKEQ. V lost 0 bases to trimming and J lost 2 bases, with 16 bases between them. The CDR3 covers 17 residues.

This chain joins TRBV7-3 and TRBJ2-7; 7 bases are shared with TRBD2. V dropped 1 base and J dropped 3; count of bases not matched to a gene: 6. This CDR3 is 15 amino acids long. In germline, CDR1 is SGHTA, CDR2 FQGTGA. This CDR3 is CASSLRAGADYEQYF. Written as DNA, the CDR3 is TGTGCCAGCAGCTTAAGGGCGGGAGCTGACTACGAGCAGTACTTC.

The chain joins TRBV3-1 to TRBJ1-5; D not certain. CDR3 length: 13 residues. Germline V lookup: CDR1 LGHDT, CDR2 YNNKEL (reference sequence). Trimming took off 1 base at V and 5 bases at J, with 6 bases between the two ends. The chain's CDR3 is CASSQARDQPQHF. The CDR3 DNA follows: TGTGCCAGCAGCCAAGCTAGGGATCAGCCCCAGCATTTT.

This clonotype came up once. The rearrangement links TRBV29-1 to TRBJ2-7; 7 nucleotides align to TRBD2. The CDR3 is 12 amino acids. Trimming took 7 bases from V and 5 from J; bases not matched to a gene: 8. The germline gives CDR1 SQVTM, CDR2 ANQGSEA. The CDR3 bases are TGCAGCGCTGGGGACTATGGGCACGAGCAGTACTTC. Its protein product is CSAGDYGHEQYF.

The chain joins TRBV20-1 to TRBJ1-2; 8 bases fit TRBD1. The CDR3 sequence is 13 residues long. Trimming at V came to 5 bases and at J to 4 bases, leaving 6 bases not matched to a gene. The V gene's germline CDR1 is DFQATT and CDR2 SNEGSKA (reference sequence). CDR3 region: CSAGQGRGYGYTF. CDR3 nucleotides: TGCAGTGCTGGACAGGGAAGGGGCTATGGCTACACCTTC.

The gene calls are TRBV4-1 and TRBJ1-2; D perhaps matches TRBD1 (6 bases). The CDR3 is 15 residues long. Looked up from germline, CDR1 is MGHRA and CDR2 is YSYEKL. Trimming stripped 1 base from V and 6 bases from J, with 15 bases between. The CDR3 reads CASSQGGGPVDGYTF. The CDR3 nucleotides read TGCGCCAGCAGCCAAGGAGGGGGGCCCGTGGATGGCTACACCTTC.

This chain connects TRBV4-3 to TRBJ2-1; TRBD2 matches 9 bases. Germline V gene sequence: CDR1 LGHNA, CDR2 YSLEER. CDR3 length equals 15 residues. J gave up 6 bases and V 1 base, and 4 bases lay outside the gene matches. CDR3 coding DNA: TGCGCCAGCAGCCAAGCCATGGGACTAGCCAATGAGCAGTTCTTC. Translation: CASSQAMGLANEQFF.

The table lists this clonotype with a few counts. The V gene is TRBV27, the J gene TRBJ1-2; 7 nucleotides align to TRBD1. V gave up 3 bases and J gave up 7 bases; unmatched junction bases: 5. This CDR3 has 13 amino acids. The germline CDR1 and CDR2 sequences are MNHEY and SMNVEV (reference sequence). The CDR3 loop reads CASSFYRGFGYTF. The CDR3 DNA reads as TGTGCCAGCAGTTTTTACAGGGGCTTTGGCTACACCTTC.

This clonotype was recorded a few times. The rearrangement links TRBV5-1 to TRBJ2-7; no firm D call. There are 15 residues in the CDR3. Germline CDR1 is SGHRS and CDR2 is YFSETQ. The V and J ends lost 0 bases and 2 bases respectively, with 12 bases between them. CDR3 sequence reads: CASSLGAGETYEQYF. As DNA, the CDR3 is TGCGCCAGCAGCTTGGGGGCAGGTGAAACCTACGAGCAGTACTTC.

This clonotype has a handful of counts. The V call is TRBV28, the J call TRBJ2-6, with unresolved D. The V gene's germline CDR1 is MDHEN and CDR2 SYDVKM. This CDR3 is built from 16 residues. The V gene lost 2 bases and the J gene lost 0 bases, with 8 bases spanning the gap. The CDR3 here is CASSLGRFSGANVLTF. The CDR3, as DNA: TGTGCCAGCAGTTTAGGGCGGTTCTCTGGGGCCAACGTCCTGACTTTC.

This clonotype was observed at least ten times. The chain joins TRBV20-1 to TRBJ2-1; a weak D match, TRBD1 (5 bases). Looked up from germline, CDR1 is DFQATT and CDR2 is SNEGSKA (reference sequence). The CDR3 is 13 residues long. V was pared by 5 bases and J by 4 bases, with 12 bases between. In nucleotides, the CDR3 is TGCAGTGCTCTACCGGACAAGTACAATGAGCAGTTCTTC. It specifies CSALPDKYNEQFF.

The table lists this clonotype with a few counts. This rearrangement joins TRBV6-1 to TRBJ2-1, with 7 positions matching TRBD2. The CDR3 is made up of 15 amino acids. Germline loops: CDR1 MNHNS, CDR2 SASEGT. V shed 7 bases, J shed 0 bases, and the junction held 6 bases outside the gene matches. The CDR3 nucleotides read TGTGCCAGCACCTCACTAGCGTACTCCTACAATGAGCAGTTCTTC. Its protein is CASTSLAYSYNEQFF.

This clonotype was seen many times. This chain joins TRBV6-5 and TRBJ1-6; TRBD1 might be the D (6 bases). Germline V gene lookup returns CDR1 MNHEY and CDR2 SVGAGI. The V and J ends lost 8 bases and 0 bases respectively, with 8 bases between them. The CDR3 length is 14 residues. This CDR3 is CASADSSYNSPLHF. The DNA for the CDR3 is TGTGCCAGCGCGGACAGCTCCTATAATTCACCCCTCCACTTT.

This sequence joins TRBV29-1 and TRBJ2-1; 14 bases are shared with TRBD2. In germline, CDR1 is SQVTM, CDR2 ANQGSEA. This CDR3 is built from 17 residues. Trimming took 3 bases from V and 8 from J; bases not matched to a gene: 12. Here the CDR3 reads CSVEKRLTSGRAYEQFF. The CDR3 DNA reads TGCAGCGTTGAGAAAAGGTTGACTAGCGGGAGGGCCTATGAGCAGTTCTTC.

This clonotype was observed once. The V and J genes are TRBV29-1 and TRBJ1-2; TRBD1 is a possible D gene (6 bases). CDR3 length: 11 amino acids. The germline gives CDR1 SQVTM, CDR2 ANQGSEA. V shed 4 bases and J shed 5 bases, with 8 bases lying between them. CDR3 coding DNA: TGCAGCGTTGCCGGACAGTATGGCTACACCTTC. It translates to CSVAGQYGYTF.